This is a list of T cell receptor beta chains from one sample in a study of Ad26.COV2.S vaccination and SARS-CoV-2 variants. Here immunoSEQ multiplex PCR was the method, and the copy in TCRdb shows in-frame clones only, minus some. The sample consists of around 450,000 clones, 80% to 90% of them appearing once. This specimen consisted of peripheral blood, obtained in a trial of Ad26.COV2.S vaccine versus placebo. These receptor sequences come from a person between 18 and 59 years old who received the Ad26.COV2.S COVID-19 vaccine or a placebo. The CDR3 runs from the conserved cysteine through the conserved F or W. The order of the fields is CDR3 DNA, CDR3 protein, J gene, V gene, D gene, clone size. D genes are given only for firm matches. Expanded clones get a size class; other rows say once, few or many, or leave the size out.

CDR3nt: TGTGCCAGTACTTTTCTCGACACCGGGGAGCTGTTTTTT
CDR3aa: CASTFLDTGELFF
j_gene: TRBJ2-2
v_gene: TRBV19
d_gene: NA
abundance: NA

CDR3nt: TGTGCCAGCAGTCCGCTACGGGACCTTAATGAAAAACTGTTTTTT
CDR3aa: CASSPLRDLNEKLFF
j_gene: TRBJ1-4
v_gene: TRBV28
d_gene: NA
abundance: NA

CDR3nt: TGTGCCTGGAGTGGTAGAGGGGCTACCTACAATGAGCAGTTCTTC
CDR3aa: CAWSGRGATYNEQFF
j_gene: TRBJ2-1
v_gene: TRBV30
d_gene: NA
abundance: NA

CDR3nt: TGCAGCGTCGGGGACATCAATCAGCCCCAGCATTTT
CDR3aa: CSVGDINQPQHF
j_gene: TRBJ1-5
v_gene: TRBV29-1
d_gene: NA
abundance: NA

CDR3nt: TGTGCCACCAGCAGTGGGGCAGGGGGGTATGGGGCCAACGTCCTGACTTTC
CDR3aa: CATSSGAGGYGANVLTF
j_gene: TRBJ2-6
v_gene: TRBV15
d_gene: NA
abundance: NA

CDR3nt: TGTGCCAGCAGCCAGGGGGGCAAAATTTCACCCCTCCACTTT
CDR3aa: CASSQGGKISPLHF
j_gene: TRBJ1-6
v_gene: TRBV14
d_gene: NA
abundance: NA

CDR3nt: TGCGCCAGCAGCTTGGTTTTCGCGGCGGGCACCGGGGAGCTGTTTTTT
CDR3aa: CASSLVFAAGTGELFF
j_gene: TRBJ2-2
v_gene: TRBV5-1
d_gene: NA
abundance: NA

CDR3nt: TGTGCCAGCAGCGGGCCCCGACAGGTAAGGAGCTCCTACGAGCAGTACTTC
CDR3aa: CASSGPRQVRSSYEQYF
j_gene: TRBJ2-7
v_gene: TRBV9
d_gene: NA
abundance: NA

CDR3nt: TGTGCCAGCAGTTCCCAAAGGGGCTCACCCCTCCACTTT
CDR3aa: CASSSQRGSPLHF
j_gene: TRBJ1-6
v_gene: TRBV6-5
d_gene: NA
abundance: NA

CDR3nt: TGTGCCATCGGTGGGAGGCCCGAGCAGTACTTC
CDR3aa: CAIGGRPEQYF
j_gene: TRBJ2-7
v_gene: TRBV10-3
d_gene: NA
abundance: NA

CDR3nt: TGTGCCAGCAGCCCCGGGACAATTTACGAGCAGTACTTC
CDR3aa: CASSPGTIYEQYF
j_gene: TRBJ2-7
v_gene: TRBV2
d_gene: NA
abundance: NA

CDR3nt: TGTGCCAGCAGCCTCGGCGACAGGGGAGGAGAGACCCAGTACTTC
CDR3aa: CASSLGDRGGETQYF
j_gene: TRBJ2-5
v_gene: TRBV11-3
d_gene: TRBD1
abundance: NA

CDR3nt: TGCGCCAGCAGCCAAGATACGAAAGCAAACACTGAAGCTTTCTTT
CDR3aa: CASSQDTKANTEAFF
j_gene: TRBJ1-1
v_gene: TRBV4-3
d_gene: NA
abundance: NA

CDR3nt: TGTGCCAGCCTCGGACAGCTTAGCAATCAGCCCCAGCATTTT
CDR3aa: CASLGQLSNQPQHF
j_gene: TRBJ1-5
v_gene: TRBV6-5
d_gene: NA
abundance: once

CDR3nt: TGTGCCAGCTCAGAAGCGGTATCGACGCAGTATTTT
CDR3aa: CASSEAVSTQYF
j_gene: TRBJ2-3
v_gene: TRBV18
d_gene: NA
abundance: NA

CDR3nt: TGCAGCGTTAGCAGCGCGTCCTACGAGCAGTACTTC
CDR3aa: CSVSSASYEQYF
j_gene: TRBJ2-7
v_gene: TRBV29-1
d_gene: NA
abundance: few

CDR3nt: TGCGCCAGCAGCTTGGAGACAGGGGGTTATGGTGAGCAGTTCTTC
CDR3aa: CASSLETGGYGEQFF
j_gene: TRBJ2-1
v_gene: TRBV5-1
d_gene: TRBD1
abundance: NA

CDR3nt: TGTGCCACCAGTGATTCTAGCAGGGGTCAGCCCCAGCATTTT
CDR3aa: CATSDSSRGQPQHF
j_gene: TRBJ1-5
v_gene: TRBV24-1
d_gene: NA
abundance: few

CDR3nt: TGTGCCAGCAGTCTCGGACAGATCTCCTACGAGCAGTACTTC
CDR3aa: CASSLGQISYEQYF
j_gene: TRBJ2-7
v_gene: TRBV27
d_gene: NA
abundance: NA

CDR3nt: TGTGCCAGCAGACTCAGAGACACAGATACGCAGTATTTT
CDR3aa: CASRLRDTDTQYF
j_gene: TRBJ2-3
v_gene: TRBV28
d_gene: NA
abundance: NA

CDR3nt: TGCGCCAGCAGCCAATGGAGGGCGGAGAAACTGTTTTTT
CDR3aa: CASSQWRAEKLFF
j_gene: TRBJ1-4
v_gene: TRBV4-1
d_gene: NA
abundance: NA

CDR3nt: TGCGCCAGCAGCCAAGTTGCATCCGGGACTAGCGGGAGTAGGGAGCAGTTCTTC
CDR3aa: CASSQVASGTSGSREQFF
j_gene: TRBJ2-1
v_gene: TRBV4-1
d_gene: TRBD2
abundance: NA

CDR3nt: TGTGCCAGCAGCTCAACCCCAGGGGGCTCTAATGAAAAACTGTTTTTT
CDR3aa: CASSSTPGGSNEKLFF
j_gene: TRBJ1-4
v_gene: TRBV7-6
d_gene: TRBD1
abundance: NA

CDR3nt: TGTGCCAGCCTAGGACAGGGATACTATGGCTACACCTTC
CDR3aa: CASLGQGYYGYTF
j_gene: TRBJ1-2
v_gene: TRBV6-5
d_gene: TRBD1
abundance: NA

CDR3nt: TGTGCCAGCTCACCACCCGGGGCGCGAGGGAACACTGAAGCTTTCTTT
CDR3aa: CASSPPGARGNTEAFF
j_gene: TRBJ1-1
v_gene: TRBV18
d_gene: NA
abundance: NA

CDR3nt: TGTGCCAGCAGTCTCGACAGGGGGTTGGGGTTCGCTGAAGCTTTCTTT
CDR3aa: CASSLDRGLGFAEAFF
j_gene: TRBJ1-1
v_gene: TRBV28
d_gene: TRBD1
abundance: NA

CDR3nt: TGTGCCAGCTCACTCCAGCGTCAGGGAGAGACCCAGTACTTC
CDR3aa: CASSLQRQGETQYF
j_gene: TRBJ2-5
v_gene: TRBV18
d_gene: NA
abundance: once

CDR3nt: TGTGCCTGGAGCCCGCTTGCGGGACAGGGAACCTACGAGCAGTACTTC
CDR3aa: CAWSPLAGQGTYEQYF
j_gene: TRBJ2-7
v_gene: TRBV30
d_gene: TRBD1
abundance: NA

CDR3nt: TGTGCCAGCAGCCAGGGATCAGCGGGGGGGCAAGAGACCCAGTACTTC
CDR3aa: CASSQGSAGGQETQYF
j_gene: TRBJ2-5
v_gene: TRBV3-1/TRBV3-2
d_gene: TRBD2
abundance: few

CDR3nt: TGTGCCAGCAGTTTAACCCGGACAGCTGACAATTCACCCCTCCACTTT
CDR3aa: CASSLTRTADNSPLHF
j_gene: TRBJ1-6
v_gene: TRBV27
d_gene: NA
abundance: NA

CDR3nt: TGTGCCAGCAGTCCCACAGGGGGGTTCACAGATACGCAGTATTTT
CDR3aa: CASSPTGGFTDTQYF
j_gene: TRBJ2-3
v_gene: TRBV6-5
d_gene: TRBD1
abundance: NA

CDR3nt: TGTGCCAGCAGCTCACCTGTCCTGGGGGGAGGGAGCACAGATACGCAGTATTTT
CDR3aa: CASSSPVLGGGSTDTQYF
j_gene: TRBJ2-3
v_gene: TRBV7-9
d_gene: TRBD2
abundance: NA

CDR3nt: TGTGCCAGCACCAAGACTCGATCCGAGCAGTACTTC
CDR3aa: CASTKTRSEQYF
j_gene: TRBJ2-7
v_gene: TRBV6-6
d_gene: NA
abundance: once

CDR3nt: TGTGCCAGCAGCTTCGGACAGGGTCTAGCAACTAATGAAAAACTGTTTTTT
CDR3aa: CASSFGQGLATNEKLFF
j_gene: TRBJ1-4
v_gene: TRBV7-9
d_gene: TRBD1
abundance: NA

CDR3nt: TGTGCCAGCAGTGACACAGGGAACTACGAGCAGTACTTC
CDR3aa: CASSDTGNYEQYF
j_gene: TRBJ2-7
v_gene: TRBV6-1
d_gene: NA
abundance: NA

CDR3nt: TGTGCCAGCAGCGCTAGCGGGGGGTCCCTAGCCAAAAACATTCAGTACTTC
CDR3aa: CASSASGGSLAKNIQYF
j_gene: TRBJ2-4
v_gene: TRBV9
d_gene: TRBD2
abundance: NA

CDR3nt: TGTGCCAGCAGCTTAGATTCAGGCCCAGATACGCAGTATTTT
CDR3aa: CASSLDSGPDTQYF
j_gene: TRBJ2-3
v_gene: TRBV11-3
d_gene: NA
abundance: NA

CDR3nt: TGTGCCAGCAGCTTAAACTCTGCAGGTCACACTGAAGCTTTCTTT
CDR3aa: CASSLNSAGHTEAFF
j_gene: TRBJ1-1
v_gene: TRBV9
d_gene: NA
abundance: NA

CDR3nt: TGTGCCAGTAGTATGGTCAGGCGGGGGCTTAAAACCTCGAATGAGCAGTTCTTC
CDR3aa: CASSMVRRGLKTSNEQFF
j_gene: TRBJ2-1
v_gene: TRBV19
d_gene: NA
abundance: few

CDR3nt: TGTGCCAGCAGCGTAGGATGGGGCGGCGGCTACACCTTC
CDR3aa: CASSVGWGGGYTF
j_gene: TRBJ1-2
v_gene: TRBV3-1/TRBV3-2
d_gene: NA
abundance: NA

CDR3nt: TGCGCCAGCAGTGCGACTTTAGAAGAGACCCAGTACTTC
CDR3aa: CASSATLEETQYF
j_gene: TRBJ2-5
v_gene: TRBV10-2
d_gene: NA
abundance: NA

CDR3nt: TGTGCCTGGACCCCCGACAGTTCTGGGGCCAACGTCCTGACTTTC
CDR3aa: CAWTPDSSGANVLTF
j_gene: TRBJ2-6
v_gene: TRBV30
d_gene: NA
abundance: NA

CDR3nt: TGTGCCAGCAGCTTAGGTAGGGAAGGCTATGGCTACACCTTC
CDR3aa: CASSLGREGYGYTF
j_gene: TRBJ1-2
v_gene: TRBV7-9
d_gene: NA
abundance: few

CDR3nt: TGCGCCAGCAGCTCAGGCCGATCGAACACCGGGGAGCTGTTTTTT
CDR3aa: CASSSGRSNTGELFF
j_gene: TRBJ2-2
v_gene: TRBV5-1
d_gene: NA
abundance: few

CDR3nt: TGTGCCAGCAGCCTTGGACAGGGGACCCTGGGGGAGCTGTTTTTT
CDR3aa: CASSLGQGTLGELFF
j_gene: TRBJ2-2
v_gene: TRBV5-5
d_gene: TRBD1
abundance: NA

CDR3nt: TGTGCCAGCAGCCCACGGGCAGACACTGAAGCTTTCTTT
CDR3aa: CASSPRADTEAFF
j_gene: TRBJ1-1
v_gene: TRBV7-3
d_gene: NA
abundance: NA

CDR3nt: TGTGCCACCAGTCATCTAAATCAGCCCCAGCATTTT
CDR3aa: CATSHLNQPQHF
j_gene: TRBJ1-5
v_gene: TRBV24-1
d_gene: NA
abundance: NA

CDR3nt: TGTGCCTGGAGTGTACAGGGGGCGGGAAACACCATATATTTT
CDR3aa: CAWSVQGAGNTIYF
j_gene: TRBJ1-3
v_gene: TRBV30
d_gene: TRBD1
abundance: NA

CDR3nt: TGTGCCAGCAGCCATACCACTCATCCCTATGGCTACACCTTC
CDR3aa: CASSHTTHPYGYTF
j_gene: TRBJ1-2
v_gene: TRBV3-1/TRBV3-2
d_gene: NA
abundance: NA

CDR3nt: TGTGCCAGTAGAACCCGACCCAACGGTTTTGCTGAAGCTTTCTTT
CDR3aa: CASRTRPNGFAEAFF
j_gene: TRBJ1-1
v_gene: TRBV19
d_gene: NA
abundance: NA

CDR3nt: TGTGCCAGCAGCTTAGCGGGGACAGGAGCCCTCTACACCTTC
CDR3aa: CASSLAGTGALYTF
j_gene: TRBJ1-2
v_gene: TRBV7-8
d_gene: TRBD1
abundance: NA

CDR3nt: TGTGCCAGCAGTTTCCCTAGCGGGAACTACGAGCAGTACTTC
CDR3aa: CASSFPSGNYEQYF
j_gene: TRBJ2-7
v_gene: TRBV6-5
d_gene: TRBD2
abundance: NA

CDR3nt: TGCGCCAGCAGCTTGTCGGCGGGTGTAAACACTGAAGCTTTCTTT
CDR3aa: CASSLSAGVNTEAFF
j_gene: TRBJ1-1
v_gene: TRBV5-1
d_gene: NA
abundance: NA